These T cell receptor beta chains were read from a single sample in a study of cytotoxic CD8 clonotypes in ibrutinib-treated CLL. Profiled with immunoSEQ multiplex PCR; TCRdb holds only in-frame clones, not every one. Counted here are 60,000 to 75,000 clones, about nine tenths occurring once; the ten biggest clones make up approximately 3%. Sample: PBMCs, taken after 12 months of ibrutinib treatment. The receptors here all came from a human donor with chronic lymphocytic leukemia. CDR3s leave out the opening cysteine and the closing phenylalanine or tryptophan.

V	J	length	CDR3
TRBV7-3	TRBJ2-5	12	ASSLTGSKETQY
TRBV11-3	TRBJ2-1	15	ASSLASGRAIHNEQF
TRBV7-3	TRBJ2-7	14	ASSYGLGSYNHEQY
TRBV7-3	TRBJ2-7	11	ASSFGLVNEQY
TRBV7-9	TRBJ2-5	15	ASSTGLAGGWQETQY
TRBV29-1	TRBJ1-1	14	SVQGDRGLVNTEAF
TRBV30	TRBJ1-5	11	AWSHKGNQPQH
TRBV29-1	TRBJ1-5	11	SVGRERNQPQH
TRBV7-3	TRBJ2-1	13	ASSLGGLVSNEQF
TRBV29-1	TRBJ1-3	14	SVGERQGFSGNTIY
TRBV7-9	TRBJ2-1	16	ASSDFGQGLAAYNEQF
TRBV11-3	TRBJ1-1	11	ALSTGGATEAF
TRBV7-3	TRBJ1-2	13	ASSRTGTAPYGYT
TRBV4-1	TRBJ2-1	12	ASSQGSSYNEQF
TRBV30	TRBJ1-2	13	AWIPGPSSNYGYT
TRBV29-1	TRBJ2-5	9	SGERGETQY
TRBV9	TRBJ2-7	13	ASSVGHGFTYEQY
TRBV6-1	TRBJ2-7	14	ASSEWGKGAFYEQY
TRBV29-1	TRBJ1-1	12	SVGDQPLTAEAF
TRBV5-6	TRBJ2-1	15	ASSYRLATLSYNEQF
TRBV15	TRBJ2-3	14	ATSTRVGPATDTQY
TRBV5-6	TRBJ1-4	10	ASSLAREKLF
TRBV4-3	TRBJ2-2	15	ASSQERGTGLTGELF
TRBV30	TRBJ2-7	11	AWGTSGTYEQY